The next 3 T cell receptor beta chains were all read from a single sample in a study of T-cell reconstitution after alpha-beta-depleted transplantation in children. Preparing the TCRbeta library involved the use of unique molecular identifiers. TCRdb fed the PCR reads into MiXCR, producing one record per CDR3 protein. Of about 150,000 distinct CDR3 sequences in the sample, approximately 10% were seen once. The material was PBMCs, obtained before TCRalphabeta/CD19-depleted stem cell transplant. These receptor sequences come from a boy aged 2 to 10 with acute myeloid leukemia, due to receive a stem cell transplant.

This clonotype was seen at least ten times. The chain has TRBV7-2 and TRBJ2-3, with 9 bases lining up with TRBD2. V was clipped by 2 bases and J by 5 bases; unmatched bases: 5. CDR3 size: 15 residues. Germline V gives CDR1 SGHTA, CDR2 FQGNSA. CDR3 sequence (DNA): TGTGCCAGCAGCTTACTTGGTAGCGGGGGAGATACGCAGTATTTT. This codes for CASSLLGSGGDTQYF.

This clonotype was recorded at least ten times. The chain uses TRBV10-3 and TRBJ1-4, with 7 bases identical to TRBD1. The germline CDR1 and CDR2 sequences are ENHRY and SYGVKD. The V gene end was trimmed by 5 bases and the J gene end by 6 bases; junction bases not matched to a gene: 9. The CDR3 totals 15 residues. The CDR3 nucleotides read TGTGCCATCAGTTCAGGACAGGACCTTTATGAAAAACTGTTTTTT. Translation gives CAISSGQDLYEKLFF.

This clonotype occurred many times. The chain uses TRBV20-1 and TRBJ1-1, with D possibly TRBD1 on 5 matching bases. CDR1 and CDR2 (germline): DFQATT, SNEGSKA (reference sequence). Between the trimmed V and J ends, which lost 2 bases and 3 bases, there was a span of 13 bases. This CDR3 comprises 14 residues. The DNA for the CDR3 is TGCAGTGCTAGACAGGGAGCAGGTGACACTGAAGCTTTCTTT. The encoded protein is CSARQGAGDTEAFF.